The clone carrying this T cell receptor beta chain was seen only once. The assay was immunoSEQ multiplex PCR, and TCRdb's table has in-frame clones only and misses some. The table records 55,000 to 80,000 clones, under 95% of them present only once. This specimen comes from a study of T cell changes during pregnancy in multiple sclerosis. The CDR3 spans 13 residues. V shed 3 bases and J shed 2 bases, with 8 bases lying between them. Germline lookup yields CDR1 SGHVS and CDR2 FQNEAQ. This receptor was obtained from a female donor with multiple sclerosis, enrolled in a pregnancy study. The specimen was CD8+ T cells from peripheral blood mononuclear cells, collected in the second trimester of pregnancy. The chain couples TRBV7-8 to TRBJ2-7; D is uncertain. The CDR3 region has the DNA TGTGCCAGCAGCTTTACAGACCCCTACGAGCAGTACTTC. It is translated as CASSFTDPYEQYF.